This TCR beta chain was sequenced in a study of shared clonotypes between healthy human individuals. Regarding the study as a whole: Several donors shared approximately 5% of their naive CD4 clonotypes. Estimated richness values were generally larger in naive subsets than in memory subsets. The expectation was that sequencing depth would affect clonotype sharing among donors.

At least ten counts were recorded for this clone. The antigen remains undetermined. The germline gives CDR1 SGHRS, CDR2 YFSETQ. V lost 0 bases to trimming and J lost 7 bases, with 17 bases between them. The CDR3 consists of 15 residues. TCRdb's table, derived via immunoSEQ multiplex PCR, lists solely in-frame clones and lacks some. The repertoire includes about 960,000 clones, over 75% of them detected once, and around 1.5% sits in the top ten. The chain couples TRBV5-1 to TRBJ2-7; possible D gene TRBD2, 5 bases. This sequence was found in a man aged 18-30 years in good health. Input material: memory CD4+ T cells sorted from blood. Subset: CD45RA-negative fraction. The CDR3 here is CASSLVGGSPGEQYF. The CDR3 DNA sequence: TGCGCCAGCAGCTTGGTTGGCGGGTCCCCCGGGGAGCAGTACTTC.